These 20 T cell receptor beta chains share one sample of origin, sequenced in a study of control samples from healthy donors and cancer patients. The method was immunoSEQ multiplex PCR; TCRdb's version includes in-frame clones alone and lacks a portion of them. The sample consists of about 120,000 clones, around 90% of them appearing once. The source material was blood. These receptors came from a woman in her sixties or seventies in good health.

This chain connects TRBV9 to TRBJ1-3; no clear D. V lost 2 bases and J 0 bases, leaving 9 bases between the germline ends. Looked up from germline, CDR1 is SGDLS and CDR2 is YYNGEE. The CDR3 runs to 15 residues. CDR3 nucleotide sequence: TGTGCCAGCAGCGTCTCCGGGAACTCTGGAAACACCATATATTTT. Amino acid sequence: CASSVSGNSGNTIYF.

The J gene is TRBJ1-2, the V gene TRBV10-3; a weak D match, TRBD1 (5 bases). Looked up from germline, CDR1 is ENHRY and CDR2 is SYGVKD. CDR3 size: 14 residues. The germline V and J ends were trimmed by 2 bases and 1 base, with 8 bases remaining between them. CDR3 DNA sequence: TGTGCCATCAGTGAGCAGGGAGGTAACTATGGCTACACCTTC. Its translation: CAISEQGGNYGYTF.

V and J are TRBV27 and TRBJ2-7; perhaps TRBD1 as D (6 bases). Trimming took off 6 bases at V and 3 bases at J, with 12 bases between the two ends. Germline-derived CDR1 and CDR2 are MNHEY and SMNVEV (reference sequence). The CDR3 runs 13 residues. For the CDR3, the DNA is TGTGCCAGCAGGGACACAGGGAACTACGAGCAGTACTTC. Its protein is CASRDTGNYEQYF.

The chain combines TRBV5-4 with TRBJ1-4, with D possibly TRBD1 on 6 matching bases. The germline CDR1 and CDR2 sequences are SGHNT and YYREEE (reference sequence). The germline V and J ends were trimmed by 4 bases and 6 bases, with 19 bases remaining between them. CDR3 length: 16 residues. CDR3 sequence reads: CASSLGASGVDEKLFF. In DNA form, the CDR3 reads TGTGCCAGCAGCCTCGGGGCGTCAGGGGTGGATGAAAAACTGTTTTTT.

The rearrangement uses TRBV2 and TRBJ1-2; TRBD1 might be the D (5 bases). The CDR3 length is 16 residues. V lost 2 bases and J lost 8, with 21 bases in between. Germline loops: CDR1 SNHLY, CDR2 FYNNEI. The CDR3 region has the DNA TGTGCCAGCAGTGAATCTTTGTCAGGGCGGGGCGGGGGCTACACCTTC. Its protein product is CASSESLSGRGGGYTF.

This chain connects TRBV27 to TRBJ2-5; D is possibly TRBD1 or TRBD2 (5 bases each). The CDR3 is 14 amino acids. The germline CDR1 and CDR2 sequences are MNHEY and SMNVEV (reference sequence). The V end was cut by 6 bases, the J end by 5 bases, with 16 bases between. In DNA, the CDR3 is TGTGCCAGCAGGTCCCTGGGGGTAAGGGAGACCCAGTACTTC. Translated: CASRSLGVRETQYF.

J is TRBJ1-1 and V is TRBV5-1; no clear D. This CDR3 spans 16 amino acids. Looked up from germline, CDR1 is SGHRS and CDR2 is YFSETQ. V lost 3 bases and J 5 bases, leaving 20 bases between the germline ends. CDR3 coding DNA: TGCGCCAGCAGCTCGGGAGTGAGGGTCCTTGGGACTGAAGCTTTCTTT. Translation: CASSSGVRVLGTEAFF.

The rearrangement uses TRBV6-6 and TRBJ1-2, with 7 bases lining up with TRBD1. The CDR3 has 12 amino acids. The V segment lost 8 bases and the J segment 0 bases; nucleotides outside the gene matches: 0. Germline loops: CDR1 MNHNY, CDR2 SVGAGI (reference sequence). As DNA, the CDR3 is TGTGCCAGCGACAGGGCTAACTATGGCTACACCTTC. Its translation: CASDRANYGYTF.

The CDR3 nucleotides read TGTGCCAGCAGGCCTGCTAGCGGACGCACAGATACGCAGTATTTT. Translated, it gives CASRPASGRTDTQYF. The genes are TRBV3-1 (or the pseudogene TRBV3-2) and TRBJ2-3; 7 nucleotides agree with TRBD2. Germline V gene lookup returns CDR1 LGHDT and CDR2 YNNKEL (reference sequence). The CDR3 spans 15 residues. The ends lost 6 bases at V and 1 base at J; junction bases unmatched: 7.

The V call is TRBV4-1, the J call TRBJ2-1, with 7 nucleotides matching TRBD1. This CDR3 contains 15 residues. Germline CDR1 is MGHRA and CDR2 is YSYEKL. V was pared by 4 bases and J by 5 bases, with 8 bases of the junction left unmatched. The CDR3 loop is CASSRTEGADNEQFF. The DNA of the CDR3 is TGCGCCAGCAGCCGCACAGAGGGGGCGGACAATGAGCAGTTCTTC.

The V and J genes are TRBV7-3 and TRBJ1-2; 11 positions match TRBD1. Trimming at V came to 0 bases and at J to 6 bases, leaving 0 bases not matched to a gene. CDR1 and CDR2 from the germline V gene are SGHTA and FQGTGA. This CDR3 is built from 14 residues. CDR3 sequence (DNA): TGTGCCAGCAGCTTAACGGGACAGGGGGATGGCTACACCTTC. Its translation is CASSLTGQGDGYTF.

V gene TRBV10-3 combines with J gene TRBJ2-1; 10 nucleotides match TRBD1. Germline loops: CDR1 ENHRY, CDR2 SYGVKD. The CDR3 extends over 15 amino acids. The V gene end was trimmed by 5 bases and the J gene end by 7 bases; junction bases not matched to a gene: 8. The CDR3: CAISTRDRGDNEQFF. The CDR3 DNA sequence: TGTGCCATCAGTACCCGGGACAGGGGTGATAATGAGCAGTTCTTC.

The rearrangement links TRBV5-6 to TRBJ2-7, with a tentative D call TRBD2 (6 bases). This CDR3 comprises 13 residues. CDR1 SGHDT and CDR2 YYEEEE come from the germline V gene. V lost 6 bases, J lost 2 bases, and 12 bases lay in between. Here the CDR3 reads CASTRDSAYEQYF. The CDR3 DNA sequence: TGTGCCAGCACCCGGGACTCGGCCTACGAGCAGTACTTC.

The chain links TRBV6-5 to TRBJ2-3; 7 bases are shared with TRBD1. Germline V gene data show CDR1 as MNHEY and CDR2 as SVGAGI. The CDR3 is 15 residues long. The V gene end was trimmed by 3 bases and the J gene end by 0 bases; junction bases not matched to a gene: 3. CDR3 in amino acids: CASSYGQVSTDTQYF. The CDR3 DNA follows: TGTGCCAGCAGTTATGGACAGGTTAGCACAGATACGCAGTATTTT.

This chain connects TRBV19 to TRBJ2-2, with D unclear. The germline gives CDR1 LNHDA, CDR2 SQIVND (reference sequence). This CDR3 region has 13 residues. V lost 3 bases and J 8 bases, leaving 10 bases between the germline ends. The CDR3 loop is CASSIAGRGELFF. CDR3 coding DNA: TGTGCCAGTAGTATTGCAGGACGAGGGGAGCTGTTTTTT. The full variable domain, in which reference TRBV19 and TRBJ2-2 provide the parts outside the CDR3, is DGGITQSPKYLFRKEGQNVTLSCEQNLNHDAMYWYRQDPGQGLRLIYYSQIVNDFQKGDIAEGYSVSREKKESFPLTVTSAQKNPTAFYLCASSIAGRGELFFGEGSRLTVL.

This rearrangement joins TRBV5-1 to TRBJ2-6; unclear D gene. V lost 4 bases to trimming and J lost 0 bases, with 5 bases between them. Germline V gives CDR1 SGHRS, CDR2 YFSETQ. This CDR3 is built from 14 residues. The CDR3 here is CASSVDSGANVLTF. The CDR3 bases are TGCGCCAGCAGCGTGGACTCTGGGGCCAACGTCCTGACTTTC.

The chain combines TRBV5-1 with TRBJ2-3; 9 bases are a match to TRBD2. V shed 6 bases, J shed 4 bases, and the junction held 9 bases outside the gene matches. The CDR3 runs 15 residues. Germline-derived CDR1 and CDR2 are SGHRS and YFSETQ. CDR3 protein: CASMVGRGGSDTQYF. As DNA, the CDR3 is TGCGCCAGCATGGTAGGGCGGGGGGGCTCAGATACGCAGTATTTT. The entire variable domain, with the rest obtained from reference TRBV5-1 and TRBJ2-3, is as follows: KAGVTQTPRYLIKTRGQQVTLSCSPISGHRSVSWYQQTPGQGLQFLFEYFSETQRNKGNFPGRFSGRQFSNSRSEMNVSTLELGDSALYLCASMVGRGGSDTQYFGPGTRLTVL.

This chain links TRBV9 with TRBJ2-5; TRBD1 agrees at 8 bases. The germline gives CDR1 SGDLS, CDR2 YYNGEE. This CDR3 has 14 residues. V shed 4 bases and J 4 bases; nucleotides not matched to a gene: 6. CDR3 sequence (DNA): TGTGCCAGCAGCTTAACAGGGGGTTCAGAGACCCAGTACTTC. This encodes CASSLTGGSETQYF.

This clone was seen more than once but under ten times. The chain combines TRBV6-5 with TRBJ1-1; no clear D. CDR1 is MNHEY and CDR2 is SVGAGI in the germline V gene. The V gene lost 3 bases and the J gene lost 8 bases, with 10 bases spanning the gap. The CDR3 runs to 12 residues. CDR3 sequence reads: CASSYRVGEAFF. CDR3 nucleotides: TGTGCCAGCAGTTATCGGGTTGGAGAAGCTTTCTTT.

This clone occurred a few times. The CDR3 sequence is CASRPRQGVNYGYTF. In DNA form, the CDR3 reads TGTGCCAGCAGACCGAGACAGGGGGTGAACTATGGCTACACCTTC. V is TRBV3-1 (or the pseudogene TRBV3-2) and J is TRBJ1-2, with 9 bases that match TRBD1. The junction had 7 bases not matched to a gene; V was cut back by 6 bases and J by 2 bases. In germline, CDR1 is LGHDT, CDR2 YNNKEL (reference sequence). This CDR3 has 15 residues.